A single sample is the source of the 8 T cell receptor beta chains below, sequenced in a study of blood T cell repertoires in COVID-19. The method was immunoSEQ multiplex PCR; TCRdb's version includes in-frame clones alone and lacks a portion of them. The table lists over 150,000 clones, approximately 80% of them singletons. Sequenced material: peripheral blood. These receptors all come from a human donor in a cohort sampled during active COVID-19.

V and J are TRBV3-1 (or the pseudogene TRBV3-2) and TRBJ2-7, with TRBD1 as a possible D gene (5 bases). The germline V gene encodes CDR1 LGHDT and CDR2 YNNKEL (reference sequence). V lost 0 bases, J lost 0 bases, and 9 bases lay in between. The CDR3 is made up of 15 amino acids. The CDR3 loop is CASSQDPGYSYEQYF. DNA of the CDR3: TGTGCCAGCAGCCAAGACCCAGGGTACTCCTACGAGCAGTACTTC.

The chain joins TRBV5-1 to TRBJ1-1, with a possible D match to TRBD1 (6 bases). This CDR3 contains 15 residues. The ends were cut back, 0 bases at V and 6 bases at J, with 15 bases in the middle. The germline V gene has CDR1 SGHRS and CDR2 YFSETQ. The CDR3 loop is CASSLAGPGASEAFF. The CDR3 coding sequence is TGCGCCAGCAGCTTGGCCGGGCCAGGGGCATCTGAAGCTTTCTTT.

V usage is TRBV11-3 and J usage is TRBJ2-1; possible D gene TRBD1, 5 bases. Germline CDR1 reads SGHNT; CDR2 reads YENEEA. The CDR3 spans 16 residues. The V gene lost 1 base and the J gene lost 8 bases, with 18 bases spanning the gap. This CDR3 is CASSLGWSRTKDEQFF. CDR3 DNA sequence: TGTGCCAGCAGCTTAGGGTGGTCCAGGACAAAGGATGAGCAGTTCTTC.

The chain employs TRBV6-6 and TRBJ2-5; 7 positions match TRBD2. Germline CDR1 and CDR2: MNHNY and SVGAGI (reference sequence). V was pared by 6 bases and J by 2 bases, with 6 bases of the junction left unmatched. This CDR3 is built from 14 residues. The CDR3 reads CASRTAGVQETQYF. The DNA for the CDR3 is TGTGCCAGCAGGACCGCGGGGGTACAAGAGACCCAGTACTTC.

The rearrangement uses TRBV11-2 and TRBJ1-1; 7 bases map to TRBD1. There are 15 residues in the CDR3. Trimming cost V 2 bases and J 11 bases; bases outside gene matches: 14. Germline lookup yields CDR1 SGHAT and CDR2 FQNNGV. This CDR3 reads CASSLRQGAFVRAFF. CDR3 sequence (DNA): TGTGCCAGCAGCTTACGACAGGGAGCGTTCGTTCGGGCTTTCTTT.

The CDR3 reads CASRISYEQYF. As DNA, the CDR3 is TGCGCCAGCAGAATATCCTACGAGCAGTACTTC. The chain carries TRBV5-1 and TRBJ2-7; D unresolved. Trimming cost V 5 bases and J 1 base, with 4 bases left between them. Germline V gives CDR1 SGHRS, CDR2 YFSETQ. CDR3 length: 11 residues.

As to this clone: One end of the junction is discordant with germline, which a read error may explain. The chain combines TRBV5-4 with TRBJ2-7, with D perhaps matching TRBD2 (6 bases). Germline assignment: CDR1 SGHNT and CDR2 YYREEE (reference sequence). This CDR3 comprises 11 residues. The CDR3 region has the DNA TGTGCCAGCAGCTGGCGGGACTCCTTTTCATTC. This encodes CASSWRDSFSF.

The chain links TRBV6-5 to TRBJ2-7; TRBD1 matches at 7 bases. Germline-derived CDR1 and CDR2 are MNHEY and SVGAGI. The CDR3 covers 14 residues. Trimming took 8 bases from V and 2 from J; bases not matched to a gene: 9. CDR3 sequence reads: CASLTRDSPYEQYF. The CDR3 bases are TGTGCCAGCTTAACCCGGGACAGTCCCTACGAGCAGTACTTC.